Below are 6 T cell receptor beta chains sequenced from a single sample in a study of blood T cell repertoires in COVID-19. The assay was immunoSEQ multiplex PCR, and TCRdb's table has in-frame clones only and misses some. The table lists around 250,000 clones, about 85% of them singletons. Sample: peripheral blood. All receptors derive from a man under 40 who had recovered from COVID-19.

The chain combines TRBV9 with TRBJ1-2; 7 positions match TRBD1. V was clipped by 1 base and J by 4 bases; unmatched bases: 4. CDR1 SGDLS and CDR2 YYNGEE come from the germline V gene. This CDR3 region has 14 residues. The CDR3 is CASSVRQGSYGYTF. The CDR3 DNA reads as TGTGCCAGCAGCGTAAGACAGGGATCCTATGGCTACACCTTC. The full variable domain, completed using reference TRBV9 and TRBJ1-2, is DSGVTQTPKHLITATGQRVTLRCSPRSGDLSVYWYQQSLDQGLQFLIQYYNGEERAKGNILERFSAQQFPDLHSELNLSSLELGDSALYFCASSVRQGSYGYTFGSGTRLTVV.

The V and J genes are TRBV19 and TRBJ1-5; 9 bases line up with TRBD1. Germline V gene sequence: CDR1 LNHDA, CDR2 SQIVND (reference sequence). This CDR3 contains 14 residues. J lost 7 bases, V lost 4 bases, and 5 bases had no gene match. CDR3 bases: TGTGCCAGTAGTAGGGGACAGGGAGGCCAGCCCCAGCATTTT. Translation: CASSRGQGGQPQHF.

This sequence joins TRBV6-5 and TRBJ1-1; tentatively, D is TRBD1 (5 bases). The V gene lost 6 bases and the J gene lost 4 bases, with 9 bases spanning the gap. CDR3 size: 12 residues. In germline, CDR1 is MNHEY, CDR2 SVGAGI. Here the CDR3 DNA reads TGTGCCAGCAGGCGGGGGGGCACTGAAGCTTTCTTT. It encodes CASRRGGTEAFF.

This clone was seen ten or more times. V is TRBV9 and J is TRBJ1-2, with 7 bases lining up with TRBD1. J lost 2 bases, V lost 3 bases, and 4 bases had no gene match. CDR1 and CDR2 (germline): SGDLS, YYNGEE. This CDR3 is 14 amino acids long. DNA of the CDR3: TGTGCCAGCAGCGCCGCCAGGGGGAACTATGGCTACACCTTC. It is translated as CASSAARGNYGYTF. The variable domain in full, with the rest retrieved from reference TRBV9 and TRBJ1-2, is DSGVTQTPKHLITATGQRVTLRCSPRSGDLSVYWYQQSLDQGLQFLIQYYNGEERAKGNILERFSAQQFPDLHSELNLSSLELGDSALYFCASSAARGNYGYTFGSGTRLTVV.

The chain carries TRBV7-3 and TRBJ2-1, with TRBD1 matching 9 bases. V gave up 5 bases and J gave up 4 bases; unmatched junction bases: 3. CDR1 is SGHTA, CDR2 FQGTGA, per germline. The CDR3 loop spans 14 amino acids. This CDR3 is CASSRTGAYNEQFF. The CDR3 coding sequence is TGTGCCAGCAGCCGGACAGGGGCGTACAATGAGCAGTTCTTC.

This rearrangement joins TRBV28 to TRBJ1-3; TRBD1 is a possible D gene (6 bases). Between the trimmed V and J ends, which lost 5 bases and 2 bases, there was a span of 13 bases. The CDR3 length is 15 residues. Germline CDR1 MDHEN, CDR2 SYDVKM. CDR3 DNA: TGTGCCAGCAGTAGCCGTAGGGGGACTGGAAACACCATATATTTT. It encodes CASSSRRGTGNTIYF.